This T cell receptor beta chain stems from a study of OX40 agonist ivuxolimab in advanced cancers. Study observations and caveats: Compared with CD4+, CD8+ T cells on average had more expanded clones.

Turning to this clone: Its specificity is unknown.

This CDR3 comprises 14 residues. CDR1 and CDR2 from the germline V gene are KGHSH and LQKENI. The V and J ends lost 3 bases and 4 bases, in that order; junction bases with no gene match: 5. Clones were read by immunoSEQ multiplex PCR, and TCRdb kept only the in-frame ones, dropping some. The sample comprises about 58,000 clones, roughly 86% of which are singletons, and roughly 1% rests with the top ten. On cycle 4 day 1 and cycle 7 day 1, as well as at baseline, blood was sampled. The TCR was taken from an adult with an advanced solid tumor such as melanoma, head and neck, liver or kidney cancer. This chain connects TRBV18 to TRBJ2-5; 7 nucleotides align to TRBD1. The input for sequencing was CD4+ or CD8+ T cells sorted from blood, taken in a trial of the OX40 agonist ivuxolimab. CDR3 in DNA: TGTGCCAGCTCACCCAACAGGGGTGGAGAGACCCAGTACTTC. Protein product: CASSPNRGGETQYF.